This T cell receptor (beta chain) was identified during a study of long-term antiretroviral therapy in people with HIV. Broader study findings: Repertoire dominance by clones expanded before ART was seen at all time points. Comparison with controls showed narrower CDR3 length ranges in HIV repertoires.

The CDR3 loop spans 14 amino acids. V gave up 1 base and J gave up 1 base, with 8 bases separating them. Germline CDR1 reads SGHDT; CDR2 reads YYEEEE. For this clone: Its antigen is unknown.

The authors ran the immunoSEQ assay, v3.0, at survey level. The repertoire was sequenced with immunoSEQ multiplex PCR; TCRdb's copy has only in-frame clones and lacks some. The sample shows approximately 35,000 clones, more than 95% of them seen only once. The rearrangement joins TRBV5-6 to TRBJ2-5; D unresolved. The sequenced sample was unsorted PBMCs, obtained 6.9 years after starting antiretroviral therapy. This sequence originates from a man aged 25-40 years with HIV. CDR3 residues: CASSLFGPQETQYF. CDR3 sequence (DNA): TGTGCCAGCAGCTTGTTCGGCCCCCAAGAGACCCAGTACTTC.